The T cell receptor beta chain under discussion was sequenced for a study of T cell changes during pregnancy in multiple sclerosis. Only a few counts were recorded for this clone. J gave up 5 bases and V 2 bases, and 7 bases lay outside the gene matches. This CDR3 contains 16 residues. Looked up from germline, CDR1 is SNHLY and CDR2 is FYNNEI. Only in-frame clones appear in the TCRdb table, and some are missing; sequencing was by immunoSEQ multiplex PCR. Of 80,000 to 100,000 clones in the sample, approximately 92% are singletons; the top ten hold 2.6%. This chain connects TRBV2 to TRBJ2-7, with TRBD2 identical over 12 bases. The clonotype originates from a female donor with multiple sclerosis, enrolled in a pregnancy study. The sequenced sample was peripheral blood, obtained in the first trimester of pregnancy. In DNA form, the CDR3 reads TGTGCCAGCAGTGAATCCCTAGCGGGAGGGTCAAACGAGCAGTACTTC. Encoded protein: CASSESLAGGSNEQYF.